The rows below give T cell receptor beta chains drawn from one sample of a study of beta chain features in type 1 diabetes. Sequenced by immunoSEQ multiplex PCR; TCRdb stores in-frame clones only, minus some. The data show under 90,000 clones, around a third seen once. Sequencing was performed on stem cell memory CD4+ T cells from blood. All receptors derive from a woman under 30 in good health. Both conserved end residues are part of each CDR3. A D gene is named only where the DNA matches it firmly. Clone sizes are given selectively: once, few, many, or a class where the clone is expanded.

d_call j_call clone_size v_call cdr3_nt cdr3_aa
TRBD1 TRBJ2-1 few TRBV29-1 TGCAGCGTCGGGACAGGGGCTTCCTCCTACAATGAGCAGTTCTTC CSVGTGASSYNEQFF
NA TRBJ2-1 few TRBV4-2 TGTGCCAGCAGCCAAGGGGTCGGGGACAATGAGCAGTTCTTC CASSQGVGDNEQFF
TRBD1 TRBJ1-5 NA TRBV4-1 TGCGCCAGCAGCCAAGACACGGGGGGACAGGGCAATCAGCCCCAGCATTTT CASSQDTGGQGNQPQHF
NA TRBJ2-7 NA TRBV7-9 TGTGCCAGCAGCCCCCCGCCAGACTACGAGCAGTACTTC CASSPPPDYEQYF
NA TRBJ2-2 NA TRBV18 TGTGCCAGCTCACCCTACTCCCCGAAGAACACCGGGGAGCTGTTTTTT CASSPYSPKNTGELFF
NA TRBJ2-1 NA TRBV7-6 TGTGCCAGCAGCGCCAGCGATGAGCAGTTCTTC CASSASDEQFF
TRBD1 TRBJ1-3 NA TRBV5-1 TGCGCCAGCAGCCCACGGACAGGGGTGGGAAACACCATATATTTT CASSPRTGVGNTIYF
TRBD2 TRBJ2-1 NA TRBV7-2 TGTGCCAGCAGCGCTACCGGGACTACAGACAATGAGCAGTTCTTC CASSATGTTDNEQFF
TRBD2 TRBJ2-1 NA TRBV5-1 TGCGCCAGCAGCTTCGGACTAGCGGGAGGCCTAGAGCAGTTCTTC CASSFGLAGGLEQFF
TRBD2 TRBJ2-3 NA TRBV9 TGTGCCAGCAGCGCGGGGGAGGGCCCTATACGTACGCAGTATTTT CASSAGEGPIRTQYF
NA TRBJ1-2 NA TRBV30 TGTGCCTGGAGTGGGACAGAAAGAGGCTACACCTTC CAWSGTERGYTF
TRBD2 TRBJ2-1 few TRBV2 TGTGCCAGCAGTGGGGGCGGGAGCTCCTACAATGAGCAGTTCTTC CASSGGGSSYNEQFF
TRBD1 TRBJ2-1 NA TRBV28 TGTGCCAGCAGTTCACCCGCGACAGGGCCCAATGAGCAGTTCTTC CASSSPATGPNEQFF
NA TRBJ1-2 few TRBV2 TGTGCCAGCAGTGAAGCCGCGGGATATGGCTACACCTTC CASSEAAGYGYTF
NA TRBJ2-3 NA TRBV9 TGTGCCAGCAGCGGGCCCACAGATACGCAGTATTTT CASSGPTDTQYF
NA TRBJ2-3 few TRBV11-3 TGTGCCAGCAGCTTAGGTGTCCAGAGCGTTAGCACAGATACGCAGTATTTT CASSLGVQSVSTDTQYF
TRBD2 TRBJ2-7 NA TRBV4-2 TGTGCCAGCAGCCAAGGAATTAAGGGGCCTAGCGGGAGACCCTACGAGCAGTACTTC CASSQGIKGPSGRPYEQYF
TRBD2 TRBJ2-2 few TRBV7-2 TGTGCCAGCAGGATGGGACTAGATAACACCGGGGAGCTGTTTTTT CASRMGLDNTGELFF
NA TRBJ1-5 few TRBV5-1 TGCGCCAGCAGCCCGGACAATGGCAATCAGCCCCAGCATTTT CASSPDNGNQPQHF
NA TRBJ2-7 NA TRBV18 TGTGCCAGCTCACCAACCGGGGGTCGGGACGAGCAGTACTTC CASSPTGGRDEQYF
TRBD2 TRBJ2-5 NA TRBV7-8 TGTGCCAGCAGCTCCCGGACTAGCGGGGGGCAAGAGACCCAGTACTTC CASSSRTSGGQETQYF
NA TRBJ2-2 few TRBV2 TGTGCCAGCTGTCGGGACACCGGGGAGCTGTTTTTT CASCRDTGELFF
NA TRBJ1-2 NA TRBV12-5 TGTGCTAGTGCGGTAGATTCAAGAGGCTACACCTTC CASAVDSRGYTF
NA TRBJ2-3 NA TRBV5-1 TGCGCCAGCAGCTTGACCCTTGGGACTTTAGATACGCAGTATTTT CASSLTLGTLDTQYF
TRBD2 TRBJ2-3 NA TRBV30 TGTGCCTGGACGGCGGGGGGCACAGATACGCAGTATTTT CAWTAGGTDTQYF
TRBD1 TRBJ1-1 few TRBV7-2 TGTGCCAGCAGCCGCGGGACAGGGAACACTGAAGCTTTCTTT CASSRGTGNTEAFF
NA TRBJ2-3 NA TRBV2 TGTGCCAGCAGTGAGGACATCAATACGCAGTATTTT CASSEDINTQYF
NA TRBJ2-5 NA TRBV4-1 TGCGCCAGCAGCCAAGCAGGGTCACCAGAGACCCAGTACTTC CASSQAGSPETQYF
NA TRBJ2-7 NA TRBV6-6 TGTGCCAGCAGAAGACTATTCGAGCAGTACTTC CASRRLFEQYF
TRBD1 TRBJ2-3 NA TRBV18 TGTGCCAGCTCACCCGGGACAGGGGGCGCAGATACGCAGTATTTT CASSPGTGGADTQYF
TRBD2 TRBJ2-3 few TRBV2 TGTGCCAGCAGTGAAGATCAGCGGGATGCCACAGATACGCAGTATTTT CASSEDQRDATDTQYF
TRBD1 TRBJ1-1 NA TRBV29-1 TGCAGCGTTGAGGCAGGGGGCACTGAAGCTTTCTTT CSVEAGGTEAFF
NA TRBJ2-7 NA TRBV6-1 TGTGCCAGCACAATTCGGGATCTATCCTACGAGCAGTACTTC CASTIRDLSYEQYF
TRBD1 TRBJ2-7 NA TRBV2 TGTGCCAGCCTACGACAGGGTTCCGACGAGCAGTACTTC CASLRQGSDEQYF
NA TRBJ1-6 NA TRBV5-1 TGCGCCAGCAGCCCGCTACAGGGTCGGAATTCACCCCTCCACTTT CASSPLQGRNSPLHF
NA TRBJ2-5 NA TRBV5-4 TGTGCCAGCAGCCGGGACACACAAGAGACCCAGTACTTC CASSRDTQETQYF
TRBD1 TRBJ1-2 few TRBV15 TGTGCCACCAGCAGAGATAAGAGACAGGGGGCGATCTATGGCTACACCTTC CATSRDKRQGAIYGYTF
NA TRBJ2-3 NA TRBV29-1 TGCAGTGGGGGGGGGCGGACAGATACGCAGTATTTT CSGGGRTDTQYF
TRBD2 TRBJ2-7 NA TRBV6-6 TGTGCTTCTAGCGGGAGGGATCAACACGAGCAGTACTTC CASSGRDQHEQYF
NA TRBJ2-3 NA TRBV4-3 TGCGCCAGCAGCCAAGGTCAAGCGGACCGCACAGATACGCAGTATTTT CASSQGQADRTDTQYF
TRBD1 TRBJ2-7 NA TRBV18 TGTGCCAGCTCACCTCGACAGGGGGCATACGAGCAGTACTTC CASSPRQGAYEQYF
NA TRBJ2-1 NA TRBV19 TGTGCCAGTAGTTTTTCCAGGGGCGGTGAGCAGTTCTTC CASSFSRGGEQFF
TRBD1 TRBJ2-1 few TRBV11-2 TGTGCCAGCAGCCCACTACAGGGGGCCTACAATGAGCAGTTCTTC CASSPLQGAYNEQFF